The entry below describes one T cell receptor beta chain. Sequenced by immunoSEQ multiplex PCR; TCRdb stores in-frame clones only, minus some. The sample lists about 120,000 clones, 83% occurring once. This sample was taken from a study of blood T cell repertoires in COVID-19. The junction had 7 bases not matched to a gene; V was cut back by 3 bases and J by 4 bases. From germline, CDR1 is MGHRA and CDR2 YSYEKL. The CDR3 totals 15 residues. The sequence was obtained from a young man with acute or convalescent COVID-19. Sequencing input: peripheral blood. The chain joins TRBV4-1 to TRBJ1-2, with 8 bases that match TRBD1. The CDR3 is CASSQAITGGYGYTF. CDR3 DNA sequence: TGCGCCAGCAGCCAGGCTATTACAGGGGGCTATGGCTACACCTTC.